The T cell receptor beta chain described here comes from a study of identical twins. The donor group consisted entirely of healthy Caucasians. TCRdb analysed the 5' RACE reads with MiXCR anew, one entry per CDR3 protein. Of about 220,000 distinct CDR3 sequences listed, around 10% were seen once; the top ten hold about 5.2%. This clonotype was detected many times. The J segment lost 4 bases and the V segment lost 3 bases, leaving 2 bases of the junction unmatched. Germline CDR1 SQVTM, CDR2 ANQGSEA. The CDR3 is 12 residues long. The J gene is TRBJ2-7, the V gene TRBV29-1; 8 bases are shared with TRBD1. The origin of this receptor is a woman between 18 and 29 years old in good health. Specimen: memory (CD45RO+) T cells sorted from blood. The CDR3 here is CSVENRGYEQYF. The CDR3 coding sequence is TGCAGCGTTGAGAACAGGGGGTACGAGCAGTACTTC.